Following are 3 T cell receptor beta chains from one sample sequenced in a study of regulatory T cells in long-lasting Graves disease. Building the TCR beta libraries relied on iRepertoire HTBI primers, and CDR3 regions underwent Arm-PCR. TCRdb reanalysed the multiplex PCR reads using MiXCR and keeps one entry per CDR3 protein. The sample contains hundreds of thousands of distinct CDR3 sequences, around 32% of which appear only once. Time point denoted: persistent/refractory GD, antithyroid drugs over 5 years with positive TRAb. Isolated PBMC RNA provided the starting material for the TCR library. The input for sequencing was peripheral blood mononuclear cells (PBMCs), taken when the disease was refractory, from a patient treated with antithyroid drugs. Receptors originate from a female donor with Graves disease.

The rearrangement joins TRBV30 to TRBJ1-4; no firm D call. This CDR3 is 16 amino acids long. V lost 2 bases and J lost 0, with 13 bases in between. The germline V gene encodes CDR1 GTSNPN and CDR2 SVGIG (reference sequence). The CDR3 DNA sequence: TGTGCCTGGAGTCCCCCCGGGGTTGCAACTAATGAAAAACTGTTTTTT. It specifies CAWSPPGVATNEKLFF.

As to this clonotype: A much larger clone sits a single nucleotide away, making a read error possible. The CDR3 bases are TGTGCCAGCAGTTCGGAGGGTACTACCTACGAGCAGTACTTC. This sequence encodes CASSSEGTTYEQYF. The gene calls are TRBV12-3 or TRBV12-4 and TRBJ2-7; possibly TRBD2 for D (6 bases). CDR3 size: 14 residues. V lost 4 bases, J lost 2 bases, and 12 bases lay in between.

This clonotype was seen only a few times. This chain uses TRBV19 with TRBJ1-1; D possibly corresponds to TRBD1 (5 bases). CDR3 length equals 18 residues. V lost 4 bases, J lost 0 bases, and 21 bases lay in between. CDR1 LNHDA and CDR2 SQIVND come from the germline V gene (reference sequence). Here the CDR3 DNA reads TGTGCCAGTAGTACATCGCCTGAGGGGTCCGAGGTGAACACTGAAGCTTTCTTT. This sequence encodes CASSTSPEGSEVNTEAFF.